This TCR beta chain is drawn from a study of cytomegalovirus exposure and HLA in healthy donors. 13 Jbeta primers and 60 Vbeta primers were used for the PCR. The data were produced by immunoSEQ multiplex PCR, yet TCRdb's version contains in-frame clones alone and is incomplete. This table holds 150,000 to 200,000 clones, around four fifths found once. There are 11 residues in the CDR3. V was cut by 6 bases and J by 4 bases, with 4 bases left in between. Germline-derived CDR1 and CDR2 are MDHEN and SYDVKM. The rearrangement uses TRBV28 and TRBJ2-1; D not certain. The sample comprised PBMCs. The clonotype originates from a man aged 40-50 years in good health and CMV-seropositive. Here the CDR3 reads CASSQYNEQFF. CDR3 DNA sequence: TGTGCCAGCAGCCAATACAATGAGCAGTTCTTC.